One and the same sample provided the 11 T cell receptor beta chains below, sequenced in a study of beta chain features in type 1 diabetes. For these receptors, no antigen is known. Expressed TCRB transcripts were sequenced after all isolated RNA was converted to cDNA. Clones were sequenced by immunoSEQ multiplex PCR, and TCRdb holds only the in-frame ones, with some missing. The sample carries nearly 700,000 clones, about an eighth recorded once. Study conclusions and caveats: Patients with Type 1 diabetes showed moderately but significantly shorter TCRB CDR3s in all four CD4+ subsets.

The sample taken for sequencing was naive CD4+ T cells from blood. The receptors come from a young man with type 1 diabetes.

In its sample, this clone was seen a few times. The V call is TRBV11-2, the J call TRBJ2-5; TRBD2 aligns across 11 bases. The junction had 8 bases not matched to a gene; V was cut back by 4 bases and J by 4 bases. Germline V gene data show CDR1 as SGHAT and CDR2 as FQNNGV. The CDR3 totals 16 residues. The CDR3 bases are TGTGCCAGCAGCTCAGCAGGGACTAGCGGTGGAGAGACCCAGTACTTC. Translation gives CASSSAGTSGGETQYF.

This clone was seen a handful of times. As DNA, the CDR3 is TGCAGCGTTGAACCCCTGGGGGACAGCATAGTTGGGTATGGCTACACCTTC. It translates to CSVEPLGDSIVGYGYTF. This chain links TRBV29-1 with TRBJ1-2; 7 positions agree with TRBD1. Germline V gene sequence: CDR1 SQVTM, CDR2 ANQGSEA. V shed 2 bases, J shed 5 bases, and the junction held 17 bases outside the gene matches. The CDR3 is 17 residues long.

This clone was observed a handful of times. V is TRBV7-3 and J is TRBJ2-4; 8 bases are a match to TRBD1. The V gene end was trimmed by 0 bases and the J gene end by 9 bases; junction bases not matched to a gene: 10. This CDR3 is built from 16 residues. Per the germline V gene, CDR1 is SGHTA and CDR2 is FQGTGA. The chain's CDR3 is CASSLTSGQGGGIQYF. DNA of the CDR3: TGTGCCAGCAGCTTAACAAGTGGACAGGGAGGTGGCATTCAGTACTTC.

This clone has more than one count but fewer than ten. The chain uses TRBV11-3 and TRBJ1-1; no firm D call. The germline gives CDR1 SGHNT, CDR2 YENEEA. This CDR3 contains 11 residues. V was clipped by 6 bases and J by 3 bases, with 5 bases between them. The CDR3 sequence: CASRRDTEAFF. Here the CDR3 DNA reads TGTGCCAGCAGACGGGACACTGAAGCTTTCTTT.

This chain joins TRBV5-6 and TRBJ1-1; D ambiguous. CDR3 size: 13 residues. Trimming pared 2 bases from V and 1 base from J, leaving 6 bases between. Germline V lookup: CDR1 SGHDT, CDR2 YYEEEE. In DNA form, the CDR3 reads TGTGCCAGCAGCTTACGGTGGAACACTGAAGCTTTCTTT. Its protein is CASSLRWNTEAFF.

This clone occurred a few times. This chain links TRBV5-1 with TRBJ1-4; 9 bases align to TRBD1. With 7 bases clipped from V and 8 bases from J, the junction kept 6 bases outside the gene matches. Germline-derived CDR1 and CDR2 are SGHRS and YFSETQ. This CDR3 contains 13 residues. The CDR3 nucleotides read TGCGCCAGCGCCCCGGGACAGGGAGAAAAACTGTTTTTT. Encoded protein: CASAPGQGEKLFF.

This clone has only a few counts. CDR3 nucleotides: TGTGCCAGTAGTATAAGCAGCGGGGGACCCCATAGGGATACGCAGTATTTT. Translated: CASSISSGGPHRDTQYF. The J gene is TRBJ2-3, the V gene TRBV19, with 8 bases aligning to TRBD2. The V gene end was trimmed by 2 bases and the J gene end by 6 bases; junction bases not matched to a gene: 13. This CDR3 region has 17 residues. The germline gives CDR1 LNHDA, CDR2 SQIVND (reference sequence).

The chain recombines TRBV5-1 with TRBJ1-2; 7 nucleotides agree with TRBD1. The V gene end was trimmed by 2 bases and the J gene end by 7 bases; junction bases not matched to a gene: 8. This CDR3 comprises 14 residues. Germline V gene sequence: CDR1 SGHRS, CDR2 YFSETQ. The CDR3 bases are TGCGCCAGCAGCTTTGGGGACAGAGGAAGTGGCTACACCTTC. Its protein is CASSFGDRGSGYTF.

The chain employs TRBV19 and TRBJ2-1; 9 nucleotides match TRBD2. The CDR3 has 15 amino acids. Trimming cost V 7 bases and J 4 bases; bases outside gene matches: 8. CDR1 and CDR2 (germline): LNHDA, SQIVND (reference sequence). The CDR3 sequence is CASTHAGGPYNEQFF. CDR3 DNA: TGTGCCAGTACCCACGCGGGGGGGCCTTACAATGAGCAGTTCTTC.

Only a few counts were recorded for this clone. The rearrangement links TRBV5-6 to TRBJ1-1; 7 positions match TRBD1. The germline CDR1 and CDR2 sequences are SGHDT and YYEEEE. V was clipped by 4 bases and J by 4 bases; unmatched bases: 7. CDR3 length: 14 residues. The CDR3 DNA is TGTGCCAGCAGCGAACCGACAGGGAGCACTGAAGCTTTCTTT. Amino acids: CASSEPTGSTEAFF.

The chain uses TRBV4-1 and TRBJ2-1, with D perhaps TRBD2 (5 bases). The CDR3 sequence is 15 residues long. Trimming took 0 bases from V and 6 from J, leaving 12 bases between them. Germline CDR1 MGHRA, CDR2 YSYEKL. The CDR3 here is CASSQDGSGVNEQFF. CDR3 in DNA: TGCGCCAGCAGCCAAGATGGATCCGGGGTCAATGAGCAGTTCTTC.